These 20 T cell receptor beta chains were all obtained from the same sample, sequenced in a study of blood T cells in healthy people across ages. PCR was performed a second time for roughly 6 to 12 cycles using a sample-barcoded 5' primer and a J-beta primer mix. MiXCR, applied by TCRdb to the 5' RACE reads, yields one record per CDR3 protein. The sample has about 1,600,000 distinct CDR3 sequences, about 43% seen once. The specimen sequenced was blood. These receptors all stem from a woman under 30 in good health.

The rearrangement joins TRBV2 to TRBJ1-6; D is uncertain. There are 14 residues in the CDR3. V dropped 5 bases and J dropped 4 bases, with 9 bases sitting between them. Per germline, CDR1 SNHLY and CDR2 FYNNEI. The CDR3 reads CASSTASYNSPLHF. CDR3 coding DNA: TGTGCCAGCAGTACAGCCTCTTATAATTCACCCCTCCACTTT.

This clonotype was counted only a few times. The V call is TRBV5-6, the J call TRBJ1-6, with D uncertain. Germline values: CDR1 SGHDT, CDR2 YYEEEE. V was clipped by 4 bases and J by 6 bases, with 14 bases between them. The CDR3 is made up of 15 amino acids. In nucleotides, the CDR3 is TGTGCCAGCAGCCCGCGGCACAGTTTTAATTCACCCCTCCACTTT. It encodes CASSPRHSFNSPLHF.

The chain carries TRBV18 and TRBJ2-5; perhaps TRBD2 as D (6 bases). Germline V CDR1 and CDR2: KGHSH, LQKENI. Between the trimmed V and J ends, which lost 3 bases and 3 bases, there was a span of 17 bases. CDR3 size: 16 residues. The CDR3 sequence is CASSPLFGGVEETQYF. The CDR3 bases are TGTGCCAGCTCACCCCTCTTCGGGGGAGTGGAAGAGACCCAGTACTTC.

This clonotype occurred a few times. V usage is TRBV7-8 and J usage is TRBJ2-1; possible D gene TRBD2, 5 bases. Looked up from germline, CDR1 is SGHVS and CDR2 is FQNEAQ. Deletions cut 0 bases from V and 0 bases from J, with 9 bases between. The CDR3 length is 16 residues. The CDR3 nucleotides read TGTGCCAGCAGCTTAGCCAAGCGGAGCTCCTACAATGAGCAGTTCTTC. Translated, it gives CASSLAKRSSYNEQFF. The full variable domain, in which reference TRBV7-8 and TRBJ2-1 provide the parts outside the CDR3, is GAGVSQSPRYKVAKRGQDVALRCDPISGHVSLFWYQQALGQGPEFLTYFQNEAQLDKSGLPSDRFFAERPEGSVSTLKIQRTQQEDSAVYLCASSLAKRSSYNEQFFGPGTRLTVL.

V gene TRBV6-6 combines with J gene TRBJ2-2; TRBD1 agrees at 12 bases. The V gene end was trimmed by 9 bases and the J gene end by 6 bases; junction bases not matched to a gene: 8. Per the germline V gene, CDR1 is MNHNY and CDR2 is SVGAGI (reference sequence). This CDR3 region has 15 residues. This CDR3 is CASTGTGGSAGELFF. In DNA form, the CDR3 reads TGTGCCAGTACCGGGACAGGGGGCAGCGCCGGGGAGCTGTTTTTT.

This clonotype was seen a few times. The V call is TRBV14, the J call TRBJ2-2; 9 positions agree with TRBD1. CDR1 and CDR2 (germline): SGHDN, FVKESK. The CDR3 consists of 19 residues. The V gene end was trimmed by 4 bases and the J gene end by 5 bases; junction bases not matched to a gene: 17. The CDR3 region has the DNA TGTGCCAGCAGCCCCCTATGGGGGGACAGGGTGTCGGGTACCGGGGAGCTGTTTTTT. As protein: CASSPLWGDRVSGTGELFF.

The CDR3 loop reads CSAREPGHYGYTF. The CDR3 bases are TGCAGTGCTAGAGAACCCGGTCACTATGGCTACACCTTC. The chain combines TRBV20-1 with TRBJ1-2; D call uncertain. The V gene lost 0 bases and the J gene lost 3 bases, with 8 bases spanning the gap. The CDR3 contains 13 residues. Germline assignment: CDR1 DFQATT and CDR2 SNEGSKA (reference sequence).

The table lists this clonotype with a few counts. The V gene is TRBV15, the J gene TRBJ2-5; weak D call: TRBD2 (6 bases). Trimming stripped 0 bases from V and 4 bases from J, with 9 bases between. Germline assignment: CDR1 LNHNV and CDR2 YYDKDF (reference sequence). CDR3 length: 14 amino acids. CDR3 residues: CATSRDRRGETQYF. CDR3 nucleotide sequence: TGTGCCACCAGCAGAGATAGGAGGGGAGAGACCCAGTACTTC.

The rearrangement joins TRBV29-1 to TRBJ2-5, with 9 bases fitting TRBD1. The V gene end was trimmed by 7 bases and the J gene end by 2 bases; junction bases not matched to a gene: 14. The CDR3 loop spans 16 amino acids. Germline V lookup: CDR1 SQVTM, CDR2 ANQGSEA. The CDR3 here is CSGWLVTGGLQETQYF. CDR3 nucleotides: TGCAGCGGCTGGTTGGTCACAGGGGGCCTTCAAGAGACCCAGTACTTC.

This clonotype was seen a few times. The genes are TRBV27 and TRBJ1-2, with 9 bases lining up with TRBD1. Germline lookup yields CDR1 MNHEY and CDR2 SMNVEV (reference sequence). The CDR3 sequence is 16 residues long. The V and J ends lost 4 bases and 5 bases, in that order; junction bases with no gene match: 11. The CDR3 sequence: CASSYGGGQGGYGYTF. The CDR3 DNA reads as TGTGCCAGCAGTTATGGGGGGGGACAGGGTGGATATGGCTACACCTTC.

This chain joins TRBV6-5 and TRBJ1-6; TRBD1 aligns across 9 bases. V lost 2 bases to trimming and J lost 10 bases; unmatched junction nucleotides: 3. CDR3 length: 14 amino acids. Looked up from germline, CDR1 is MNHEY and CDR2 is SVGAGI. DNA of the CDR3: TGTGCCAGCAGTTACACAGGGGGCGGGTCACCCCTCCACTTT. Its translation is CASSYTGGGSPLHF.

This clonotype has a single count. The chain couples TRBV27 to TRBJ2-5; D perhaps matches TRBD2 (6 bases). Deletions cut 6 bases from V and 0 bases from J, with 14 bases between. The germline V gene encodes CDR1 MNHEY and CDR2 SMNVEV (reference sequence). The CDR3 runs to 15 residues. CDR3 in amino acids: CASRRTGGNQETQYF. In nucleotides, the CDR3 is TGTGCCAGCAGGCGAACCGGAGGGAACCAAGAGACCCAGTACTTC.

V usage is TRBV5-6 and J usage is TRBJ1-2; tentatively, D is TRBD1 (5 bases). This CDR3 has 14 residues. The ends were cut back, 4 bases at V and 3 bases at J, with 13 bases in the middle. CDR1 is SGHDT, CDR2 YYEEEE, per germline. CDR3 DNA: TGTGCCAGCAGCCGAACACAGGACTACTATGGCTACACCTTC. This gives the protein CASSRTQDYYGYTF.

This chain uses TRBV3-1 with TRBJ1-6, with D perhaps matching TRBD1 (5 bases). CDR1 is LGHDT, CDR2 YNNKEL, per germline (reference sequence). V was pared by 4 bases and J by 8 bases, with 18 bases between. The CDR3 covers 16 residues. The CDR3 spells CASSRTWGSLHSPLHF. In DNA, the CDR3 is TGTGCCAGCAGCCGGACCTGGGGCAGTCTTCATTCACCCCTCCACTTT.

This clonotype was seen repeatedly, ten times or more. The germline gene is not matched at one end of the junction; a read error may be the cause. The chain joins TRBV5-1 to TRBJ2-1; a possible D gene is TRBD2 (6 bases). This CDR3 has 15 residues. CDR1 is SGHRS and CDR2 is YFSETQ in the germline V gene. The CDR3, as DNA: TGTGCCAGCAGCCCGGGGGAGAGCTCCTACAATGAGCAGTTCTTC. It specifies CASSPGESSYNEQFF.

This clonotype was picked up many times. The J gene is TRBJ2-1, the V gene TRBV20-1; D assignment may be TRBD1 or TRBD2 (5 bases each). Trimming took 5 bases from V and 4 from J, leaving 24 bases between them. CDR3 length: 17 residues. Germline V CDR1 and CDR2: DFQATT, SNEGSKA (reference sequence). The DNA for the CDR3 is TGCAGTGCTCCGGGGCACGGGCCTCGAGGCTATTACAATGAGCAGTTCTTC. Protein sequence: CSAPGHGPRGYYNEQFF.

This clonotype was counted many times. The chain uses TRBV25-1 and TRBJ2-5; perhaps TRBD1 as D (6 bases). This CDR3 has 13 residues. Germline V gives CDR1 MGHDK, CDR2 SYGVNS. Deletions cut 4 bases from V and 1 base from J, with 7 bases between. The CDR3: CASSGTAQETQYF. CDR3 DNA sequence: TGTGCCAGCAGTGGGACAGCCCAAGAGACCCAGTACTTC.

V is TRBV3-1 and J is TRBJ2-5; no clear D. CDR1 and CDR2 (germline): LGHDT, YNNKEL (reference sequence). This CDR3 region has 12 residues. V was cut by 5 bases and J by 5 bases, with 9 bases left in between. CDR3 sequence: CASSGVEETQYF. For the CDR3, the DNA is TGTGCCAGCAGCGGGGTTGAGGAGACCCAGTACTTC.

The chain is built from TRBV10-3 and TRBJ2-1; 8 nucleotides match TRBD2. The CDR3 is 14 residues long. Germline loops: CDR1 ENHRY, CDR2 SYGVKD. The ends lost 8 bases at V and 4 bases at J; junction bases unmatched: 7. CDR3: CAIRTGTSYNEQFF. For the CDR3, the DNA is TGTGCCATCCGCACCGGGACTAGTTACAATGAGCAGTTCTTC.

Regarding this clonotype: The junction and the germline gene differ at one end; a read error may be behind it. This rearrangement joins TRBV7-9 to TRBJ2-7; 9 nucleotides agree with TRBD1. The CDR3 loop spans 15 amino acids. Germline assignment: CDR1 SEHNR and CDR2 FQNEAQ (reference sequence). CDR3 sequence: CASSRDRVTSYDQYF. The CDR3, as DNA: TGTGCCAGCAGCCGGGACAGGGTGACTTCCTACGACCAGTACTTC.